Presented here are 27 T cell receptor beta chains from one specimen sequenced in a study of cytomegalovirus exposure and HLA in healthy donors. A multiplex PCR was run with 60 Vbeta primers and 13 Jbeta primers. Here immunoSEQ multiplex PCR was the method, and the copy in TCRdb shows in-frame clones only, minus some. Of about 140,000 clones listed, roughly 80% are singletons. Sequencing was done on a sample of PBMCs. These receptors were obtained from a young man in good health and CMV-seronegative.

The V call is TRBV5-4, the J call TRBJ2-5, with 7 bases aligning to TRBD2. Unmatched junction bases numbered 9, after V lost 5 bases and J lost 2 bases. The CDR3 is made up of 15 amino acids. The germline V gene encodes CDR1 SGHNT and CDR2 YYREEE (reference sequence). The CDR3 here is CASSKPGLIQETQYF. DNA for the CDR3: TGTGCCAGCAGTAAACCGGGACTAATACAAGAGACCCAGTACTTC.

The CDR3 reads CASSSPGGDSGYGYTF. CDR3 DNA: TGTGCCAGCAGTTCTCCTGGGGGGGATTCGGGCTATGGCTACACCTTC. This chain joins TRBV27 and TRBJ1-2; tentatively, D is TRBD1 (5 bases). Germline values: CDR1 MNHEY, CDR2 SMNVEV (reference sequence). The length of the CDR3 is 16 residues. Trimming pared 4 bases from V and 4 bases from J, leaving 19 bases between.

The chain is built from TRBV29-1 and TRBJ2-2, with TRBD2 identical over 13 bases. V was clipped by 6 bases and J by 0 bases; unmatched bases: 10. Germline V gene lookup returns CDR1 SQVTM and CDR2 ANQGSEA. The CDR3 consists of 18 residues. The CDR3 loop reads CSVLSGLAGSPNTGELFF. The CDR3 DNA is TGCAGCGTCCTATCGGGACTAGCGGGATCACCGAACACCGGGGAGCTGTTTTTT.

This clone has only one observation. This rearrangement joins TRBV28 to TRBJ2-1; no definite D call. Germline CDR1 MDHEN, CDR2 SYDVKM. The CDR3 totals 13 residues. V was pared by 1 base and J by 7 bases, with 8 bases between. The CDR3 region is CASSLYQDNEQFF. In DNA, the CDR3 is TGTGCCAGCAGTTTATATCAGGATAATGAGCAGTTCTTC.

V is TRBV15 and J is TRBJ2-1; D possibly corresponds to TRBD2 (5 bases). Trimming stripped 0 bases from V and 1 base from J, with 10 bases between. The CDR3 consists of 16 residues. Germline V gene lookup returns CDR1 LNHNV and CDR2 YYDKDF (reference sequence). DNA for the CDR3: TGTGCCACCAGCAGAGATCTCAGCGGTTCCTACAATGAGCAGTTCTTC. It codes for CATSRDLSGSYNEQFF.

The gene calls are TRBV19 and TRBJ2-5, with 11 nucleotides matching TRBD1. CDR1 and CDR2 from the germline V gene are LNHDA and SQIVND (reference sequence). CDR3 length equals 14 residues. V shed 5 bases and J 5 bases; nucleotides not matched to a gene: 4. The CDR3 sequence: CASSPRDRGETQYF. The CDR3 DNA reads TGTGCCAGTAGTCCGCGGGACAGGGGGGAGACCCAGTACTTC.

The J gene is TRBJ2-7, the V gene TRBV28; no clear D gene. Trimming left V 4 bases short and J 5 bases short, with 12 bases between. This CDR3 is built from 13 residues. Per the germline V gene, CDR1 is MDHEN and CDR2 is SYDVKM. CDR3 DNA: TGTGCCAGCAGTTCTTCTCTCAGTGACGAGCAGTACTTC. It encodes CASSSSLSDEQYF.

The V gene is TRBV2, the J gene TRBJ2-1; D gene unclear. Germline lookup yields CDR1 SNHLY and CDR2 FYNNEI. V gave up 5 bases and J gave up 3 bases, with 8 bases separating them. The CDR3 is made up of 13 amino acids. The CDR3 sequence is CASSRSHYNEQFF. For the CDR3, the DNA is TGTGCCAGCAGTCGGTCCCACTACAATGAGCAGTTCTTC.

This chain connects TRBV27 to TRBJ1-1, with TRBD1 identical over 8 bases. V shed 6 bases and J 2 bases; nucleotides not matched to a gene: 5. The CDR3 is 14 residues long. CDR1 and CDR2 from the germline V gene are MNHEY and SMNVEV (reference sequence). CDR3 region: CASRDRGGNTEAFF. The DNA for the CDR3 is TGTGCCAGCAGAGACAGGGGTGGCAACACTGAAGCTTTCTTT.

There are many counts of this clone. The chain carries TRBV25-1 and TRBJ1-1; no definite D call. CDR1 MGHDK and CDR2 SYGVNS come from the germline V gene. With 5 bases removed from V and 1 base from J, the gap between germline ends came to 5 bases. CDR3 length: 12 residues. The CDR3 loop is CASSWRNTEAFF. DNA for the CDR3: TGTGCCAGCAGTTGGAGGAACACTGAAGCTTTCTTT.

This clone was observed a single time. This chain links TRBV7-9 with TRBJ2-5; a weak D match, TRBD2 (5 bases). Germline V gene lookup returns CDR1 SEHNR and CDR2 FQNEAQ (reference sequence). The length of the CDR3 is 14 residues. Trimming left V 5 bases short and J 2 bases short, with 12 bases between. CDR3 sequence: CASSPPRGQETQYF. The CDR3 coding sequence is TGTGCCAGCAGCCCCCCCCGGGGACAAGAGACCCAGTACTTC.

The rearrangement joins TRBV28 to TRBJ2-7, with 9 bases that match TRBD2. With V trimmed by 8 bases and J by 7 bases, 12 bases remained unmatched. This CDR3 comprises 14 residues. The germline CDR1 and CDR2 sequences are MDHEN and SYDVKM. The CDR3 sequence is CASAPLAGRGEQYF. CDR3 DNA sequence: TGTGCCAGCGCCCCTCTAGCGGGAAGAGGAGAGCAGTACTTC.

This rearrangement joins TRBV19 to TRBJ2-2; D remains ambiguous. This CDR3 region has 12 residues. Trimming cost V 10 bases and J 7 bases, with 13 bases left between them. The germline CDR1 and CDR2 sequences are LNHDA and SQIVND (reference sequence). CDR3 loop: CATTSEYGELFF. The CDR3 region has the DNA TGTGCCACTACTTCGGAGTACGGGGAGCTGTTTTTT.

CDR3 DNA sequence: TGTGCCAGCAGCTTAACCACAGGGGTTGAAAAACTGTTTTTT. It yields the protein CASSLTTGVEKLFF. The chain links TRBV7-7 to TRBJ1-4; 7 nucleotides match TRBD1. The V and J ends lost 2 bases and 7 bases, in that order; junction bases with no gene match: 4. There are 14 residues in the CDR3. CDR1 SSHAT and CDR2 FNYEAQ come from the germline V gene (reference sequence). Full variable domain (outside the CDR3, taken from reference TRBV7-7 and TRBJ1-4): GAGVSQSPRYKVTKRGQDVTLRCDPISSHATLYWYQQALGQGPEFLTYFNYEAQPDKSGLPSDRFSAERPEGSISTLTIQRTEQRDSAMYRCASSLTTGVEKLFFGSGTQLSVL.

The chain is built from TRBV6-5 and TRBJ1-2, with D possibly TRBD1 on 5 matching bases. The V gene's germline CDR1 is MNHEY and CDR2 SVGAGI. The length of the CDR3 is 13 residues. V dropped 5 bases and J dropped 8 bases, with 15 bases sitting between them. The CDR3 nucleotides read TGTGCCAGCAGTACGGGACTCAGCACAGGCTACACCTTC. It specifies CASSTGLSTGYTF.

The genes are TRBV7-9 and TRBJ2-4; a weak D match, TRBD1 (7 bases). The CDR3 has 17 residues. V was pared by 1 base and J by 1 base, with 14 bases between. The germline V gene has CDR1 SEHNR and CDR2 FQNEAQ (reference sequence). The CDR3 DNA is TGTGCCAGCAGCTTAGGTGGACAGGCGGGGGCCAAAAACATTCAGTACTTC. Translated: CASSLGGQAGAKNIQYF.

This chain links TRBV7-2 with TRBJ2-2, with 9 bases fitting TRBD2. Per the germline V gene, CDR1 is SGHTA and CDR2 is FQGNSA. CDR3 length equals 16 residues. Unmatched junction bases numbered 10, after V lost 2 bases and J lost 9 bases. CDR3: CASSLPGAGGGRELFF. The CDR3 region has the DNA TGTGCCAGCAGCTTACCTGGAGCGGGAGGAGGAAGGGAGCTGTTTTTT.

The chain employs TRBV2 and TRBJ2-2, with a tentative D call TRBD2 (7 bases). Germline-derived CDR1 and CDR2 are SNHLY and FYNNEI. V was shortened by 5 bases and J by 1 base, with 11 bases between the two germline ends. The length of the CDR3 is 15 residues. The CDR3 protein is CASSRGAGNTGELFF. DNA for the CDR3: TGTGCCAGCAGTCGGGGGGCAGGGAACACCGGGGAGCTGTTTTTT. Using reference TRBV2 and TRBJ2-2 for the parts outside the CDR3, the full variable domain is EPEVTQTPSHQVTQMGQEVILRCVPISNHLYFYWYRQILGQKVEFLVSFYNNEISEKSEIFDDQFSVERPDGSNFTLKIRSTKLEDSAMYFCASSRGAGNTGELFFGEGSRLTVL.

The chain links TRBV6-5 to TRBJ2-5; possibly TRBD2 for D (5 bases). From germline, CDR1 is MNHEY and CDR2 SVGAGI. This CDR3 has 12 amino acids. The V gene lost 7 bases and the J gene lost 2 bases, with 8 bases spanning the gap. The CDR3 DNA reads TGTGCCAGCATGACGGGGCAAGAGACCCAGTACTTC. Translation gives CASMTGQETQYF.

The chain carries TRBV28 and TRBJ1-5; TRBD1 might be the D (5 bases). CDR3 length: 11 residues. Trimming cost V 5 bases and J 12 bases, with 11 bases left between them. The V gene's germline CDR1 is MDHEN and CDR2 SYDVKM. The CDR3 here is CASSRQGGQHF. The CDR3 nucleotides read TGTGCCAGCAGTCGGCAGGGAGGCCAGCATTTT.

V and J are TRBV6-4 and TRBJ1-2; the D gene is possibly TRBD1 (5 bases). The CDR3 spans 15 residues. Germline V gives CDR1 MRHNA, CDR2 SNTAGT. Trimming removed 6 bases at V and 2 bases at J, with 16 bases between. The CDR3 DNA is TGTGCCAGCAGGACAGAACCGCACCCCAACTATGGCTACACCTTC. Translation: CASRTEPHPNYGYTF.

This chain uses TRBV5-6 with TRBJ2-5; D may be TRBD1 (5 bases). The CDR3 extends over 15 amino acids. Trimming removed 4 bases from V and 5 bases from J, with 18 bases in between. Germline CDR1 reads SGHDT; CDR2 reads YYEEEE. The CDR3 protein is CASSAQGGLRETQYF. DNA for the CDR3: TGTGCCAGCAGCGCCCAGGGTGGGTTGAGGGAGACCCAGTACTTC.

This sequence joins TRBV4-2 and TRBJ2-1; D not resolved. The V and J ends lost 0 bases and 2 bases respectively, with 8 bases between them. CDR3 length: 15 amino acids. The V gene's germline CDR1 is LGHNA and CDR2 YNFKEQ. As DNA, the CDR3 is TGTGCCAGCAGCCAAGATCCGTCAGCCTACAATGAGCAGTTCTTC. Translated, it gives CASSQDPSAYNEQFF.

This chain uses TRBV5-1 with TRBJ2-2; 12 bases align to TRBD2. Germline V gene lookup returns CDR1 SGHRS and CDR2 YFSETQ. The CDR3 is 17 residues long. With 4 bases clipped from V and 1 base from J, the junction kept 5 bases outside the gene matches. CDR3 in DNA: TGCGCCAGCAGCGTATCACTAGCGGGAGGGAACACCGGGGAGCTGTTTTTT. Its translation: CASSVSLAGGNTGELFF.

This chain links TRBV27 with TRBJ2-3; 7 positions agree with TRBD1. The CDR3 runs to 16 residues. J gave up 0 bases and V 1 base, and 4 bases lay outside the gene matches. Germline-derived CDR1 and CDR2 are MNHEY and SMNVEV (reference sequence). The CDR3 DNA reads TGTGCCAGCAGTTTATGGTCAGGGGGTAGCACAGATACGCAGTATTTT. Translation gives CASSLWSGGSTDTQYF.

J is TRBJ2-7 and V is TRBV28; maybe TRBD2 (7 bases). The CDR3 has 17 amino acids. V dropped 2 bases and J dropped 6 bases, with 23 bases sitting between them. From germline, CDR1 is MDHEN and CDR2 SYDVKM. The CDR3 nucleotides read TGTGCCAGCAGTTTACCGGGGGGCGGCAGTCCGTCCGCCGAGCAGTACTTC. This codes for CASSLPGGGSPSAEQYF.

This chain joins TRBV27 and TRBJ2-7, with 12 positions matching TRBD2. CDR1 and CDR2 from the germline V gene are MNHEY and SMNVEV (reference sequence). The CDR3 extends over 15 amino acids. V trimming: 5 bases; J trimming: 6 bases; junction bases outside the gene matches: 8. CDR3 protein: CASSTRLAGVGEQYF. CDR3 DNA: TGTGCCAGCAGTACCCGACTAGCGGGAGTTGGCGAGCAGTACTTC.